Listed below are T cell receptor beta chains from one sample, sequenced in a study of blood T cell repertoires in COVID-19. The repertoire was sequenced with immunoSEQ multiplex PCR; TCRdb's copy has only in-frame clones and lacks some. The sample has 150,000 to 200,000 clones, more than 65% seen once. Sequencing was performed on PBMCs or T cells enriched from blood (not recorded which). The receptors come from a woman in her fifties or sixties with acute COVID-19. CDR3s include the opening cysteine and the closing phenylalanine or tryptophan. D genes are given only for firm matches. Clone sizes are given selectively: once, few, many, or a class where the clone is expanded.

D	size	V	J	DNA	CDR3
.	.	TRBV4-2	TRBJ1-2	TGTGCCAGCAGCCAAGAAGTTCGGGGTGGCGATGGCTACACCTTC	CASSQEVRGGDGYTF
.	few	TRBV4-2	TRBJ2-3	TGTGCCAGCAGCCCCCAGGTAGGATCAGATACGCAGTATTTT	CASSPQVGSDTQYF
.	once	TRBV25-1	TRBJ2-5	TGTGCCAGCAGTGAATTAGACAGGCTAGTAGAGACCCAGTACTTC	CASSELDRLVETQYF
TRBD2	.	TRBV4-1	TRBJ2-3	TGCGCCAGCAGCCAAGCAGCGGGGGGGCCAGATACGCAGTATTTT	CASSQAAGGPDTQYF
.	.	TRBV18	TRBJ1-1	TGTGCCAGCTCACCTAGTGCAGGATCCACTGAAGCTTTCTTT	CASSPSAGSTEAFF
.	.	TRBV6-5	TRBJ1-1	TGTGCCAGCAGTTACGGGGGACTCGGGACTGAAGCTTTCTTT	CASSYGGLGTEAFF
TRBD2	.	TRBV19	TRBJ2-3	TGTGCCAGCGGCCTCACGGCGGGAGGGGCGGATACGCAGTATTTT	CASGLTAGGADTQYF
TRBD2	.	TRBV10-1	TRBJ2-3	TGCGCCAGCAGTGAGTTTCTAGCGGGTACGCAGTATTTT	CASSEFLAGTQYF
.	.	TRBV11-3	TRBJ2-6	TGTGCCAGCAGCTTAGGTTTAGGAGCCTCTGGGGCCAACGTCCTGACTTTC	CASSLGLGASGANVLTF
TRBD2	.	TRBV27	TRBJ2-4	TGTGCCAGTAGGGAGGGACCCAAAAACATTCAGTACTTC	CASREGPKNIQYF
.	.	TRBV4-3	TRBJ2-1	TGCGCCAGCAGCCCCTCATTCGCCAGGGTGAGAAATGAGCAGTTCTTC	CASSPSFARVRNEQFF
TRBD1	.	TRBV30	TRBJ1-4	TGTGCCTGGAGTGTATCGCGGACAGGGCTAAATGAAAAACTGTTTTTT	CAWSVSRTGLNEKLFF
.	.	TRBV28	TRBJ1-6	TGTGCCAGCACCACCTCTGGCCCCAGCTCCTATAATTCACCCCTCCACTTT	CASTTSGPSSYNSPLHF
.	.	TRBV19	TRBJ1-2	TGTGCCAGTAGTATACGCTCCAGTGGCTACACCTTC	CASSIRSSGYTF
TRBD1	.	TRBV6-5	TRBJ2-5	TGTGCCAGCACCCGGACAGGGGAGACCCAGTACTTC	CASTRTGETQYF
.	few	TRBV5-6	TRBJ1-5	TGTGCCAGCAGCCCGAGAGGGTTGAGCAATCAGCCCCAGCATTTT	CASSPRGLSNQPQHF
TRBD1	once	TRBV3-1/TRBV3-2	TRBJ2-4	TGTGCCAGCAGCTTACGACAGGGGGGCGGCAAAAACATTCAGTACTTC	CASSLRQGGGKNIQYF
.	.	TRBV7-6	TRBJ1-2	TGTGCCAGCAGCTTAGGATCGGCAGGGGAGTTTAACTATGGCTACACCTTC	CASSLGSAGEFNYGYTF
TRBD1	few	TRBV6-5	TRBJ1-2	TGTGCCAGCAGTCTACAGGGGGCGCTTGGCGGCTACACCTTC	CASSLQGALGGYTF
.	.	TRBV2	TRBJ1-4	TGTGCCAGCAGTCCCGAGCGTGTGACGCTGTTTTTT	CASSPERVTLFF
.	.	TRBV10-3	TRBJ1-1	TGTGCCACCTCGGGGTACTTGAACACTGAAGCTTTCTTT	CATSGYLNTEAFF
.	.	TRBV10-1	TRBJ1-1	TGCGCCAGCAGTTCGGACAGCCTTAACACTGAAGCTTTCTTT	CASSSDSLNTEAFF
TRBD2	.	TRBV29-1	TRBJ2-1	TGCAGCGTTGAAGCTTCGGGTAGCGGGGGCCTACATTACAATGAGCAGTTCTTC	CSVEASGSGGLHYNEQFF
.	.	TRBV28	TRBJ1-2	TGTGCCAGCAGTTTATCAGGGTTGGGAAAACTTTCATATGGCTACACCTTC	CASSLSGLGKLSYGYTF
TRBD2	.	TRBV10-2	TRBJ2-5	TGCGCCAGCAGTGTGCTTTTTCGGGGGGGCCTCACAGAGACCCAGTACTTC	CASSVLFRGGLTETQYF
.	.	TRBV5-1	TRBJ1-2	TGCGCCAGCAGCGAGGGTACACAGGGATCTCTTGGCTACACCTTC	CASSEGTQGSLGYTF
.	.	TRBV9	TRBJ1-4	TGTGCCAGCAGCGGCCCCTCGGGAGGGAATGAAAAACTGTTTTTT	CASSGPSGGNEKLFF
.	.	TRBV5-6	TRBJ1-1	TGTGCCAGCACCCCCCGCAGGATGAACACTGAAGCTTTCTTT	CASTPRRMNTEAFF
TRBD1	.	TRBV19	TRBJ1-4	TGTGCCAGTAGTGGGACAGGGGTTTCATATGAAAAACTGTTTTTT	CASSGTGVSYEKLFF
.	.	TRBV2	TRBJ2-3	TGTGCCAGAGACAGCAAGAGCACAGATACGCAGTATTTT	CARDSKSTDTQYF
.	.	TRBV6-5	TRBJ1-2	TGTGCCAGCAGAGGACAGTCTAACTATGGCTACACCTTC	CASRGQSNYGYTF
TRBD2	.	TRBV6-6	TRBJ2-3	TGTGCCAGCAGTTACTCGTCGCCTAGCGGGGACGATACGCAGTATTTT	CASSYSSPSGDDTQYF
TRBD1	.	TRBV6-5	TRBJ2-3	TGTGCCAGCAGCGTCAGACAGGGGAGCACAGATACGCAGTATTTT	CASSVRQGSTDTQYF
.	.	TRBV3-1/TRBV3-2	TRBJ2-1	TGTGCCAGCAGCCAATGGGGGGGCGTCAATGAGCAGTTCTTC	CASSQWGGVNEQFF
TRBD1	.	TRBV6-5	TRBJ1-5	TGTGCCAGCGGGAGGACAGGAACGAGCAATCAGCCCCAGCATTTT	CASGRTGTSNQPQHF
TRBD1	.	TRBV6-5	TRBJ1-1	TGTGCCAGCAGAGCAGGGGGCCCGAACACTGAAGCTTTCTTT	CASRAGGPNTEAFF
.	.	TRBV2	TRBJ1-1	TGTGCCAGCACCTCGGTGCGACAGGCGAACACTGAAGCTTTCTTT	CASTSVRQANTEAFF
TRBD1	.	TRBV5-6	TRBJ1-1	TGTGCCAGCAGCCTTGGTGACAGGGAAGTTTCTGAAGCTTTCTTT	CASSLGDREVSEAFF
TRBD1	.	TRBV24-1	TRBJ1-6	TGTGCCACCAGTGATTCGACAGGGAGCTCCTATAATTCACCCCTCCACTTT	CATSDSTGSSYNSPLHF
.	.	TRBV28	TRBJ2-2	TGTGCCAGCAACCCGTCGGTCGGGGAGCTGTTTTTT	CASNPSVGELFF
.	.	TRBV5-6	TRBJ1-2	TGTGCCAGCAGCTTCGTTCCGGGGGGTGGCGGCACCTTC	CASSFVPGGGGTF
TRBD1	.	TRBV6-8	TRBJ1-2	TGTGCCAGCAGTTACTCGAAGGGGGCCACTGGATGCTACACCTTC	CASSYSKGATGCYTF
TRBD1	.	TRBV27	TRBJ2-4	TGTGCCAGCAGTTTATCGGGGACAGTAAACATTCAGTACTTC	CASSLSGTVNIQYF